These T cell receptor beta chains were read from a single sample in a study of blood T cell repertoires in COVID-19. TCRdb's copy holds only in-frame clones and misses some; the assay was immunoSEQ multiplex PCR. The table includes over 120,000 clones, 80% to 90% detected once. Sequencing was performed on peripheral blood. These receptors were obtained from a woman aged 45 to 65 with acute or convalescent COVID-19. CDR3s include the opening cysteine and the closing phenylalanine or tryptophan. Each record gives: D gene, V gene, clone size, J gene, CDR3 protein, CDR3 DNA. D genes are given only for firm matches. The size of a clone is reported for some rows only, either as once, few or many, or as a class for expanded clones.

>TRBD1|TRBV2|-|TRBJ1-1
CASNSIQGMGTEAFF
TGTGCCAGCAACAGTATACAGGGGATGGGAACTGAAGCTTTCTTT
>TRBD2|TRBV2|-|TRBJ2-1
CASDGTSGFNEQFF
TGTGCCAGCGACGGGACTAGCGGGTTTAATGAGCAGTTCTTC
>TRBD1|TRBV20-1|-|TRBJ1-5
CSAGDRQPQHF
TGCAGTGCTGGGGACAGACAGCCCCAGCATTTT
>TRBD1|TRBV7-2|few|TRBJ2-7
CASSFRPYRDRGIYEQYF
TGTGCCAGCAGCTTTCGTCCGTACCGGGACAGGGGTATCTACGAGCAGTACTTC
>-|TRBV5-1|-|TRBJ1-6
CASSLGGAEAGSPLHF
TGCGCCAGCAGCTTGGGTGGGGCCGAGGCTGGTTCACCCCTCCACTTT
>-|TRBV2|-|TRBJ1-5
CASRRGQLSNQPQHF
TGTGCCAGCAGAAGAGGACAGCTAAGTAATCAGCCCCAGCATTTT
>-|TRBV23-1|few|TRBJ1-4
CASSQEAGATNEKLFF
TGCGCCAGCAGTCAAGAGGCCGGGGCAACTAATGAAAAACTGTTTTTT
>-|TRBV5-4|few|TRBJ2-2
CASSLVEVNTGELFF
TGTGCCAGCAGCTTGGTGGAGGTGAACACCGGGGAGCTGTTTTTT
>TRBD1|TRBV19|-|TRBJ1-5
CASRLDRVGNQPQHF
TGTGCCAGTAGATTGGACAGGGTTGGCAATCAGCCCCAGCATTTT
>TRBD1|TRBV5-1|-|TRBJ1-1
CASSADRGGTEAFF
TGCGCCAGCAGCGCGGACAGGGGAGGCACTGAAGCTTTCTTT
>TRBD2|TRBV5-4|few|TRBJ2-1
CASSLASGVAFF
TGTGCCAGCAGCTTGGCGAGCGGGGTAGCGTTCTTC
>-|TRBV9|-|TRBJ2-7
CASTTGLGGYEQYF
TGTGCCAGCACCACAGGGTTAGGCGGTTACGAGCAGTACTTC
>-|TRBV25-1|-|TRBJ2-7
CASSKQGVAYEQYF
TGTGCCAGCAGTAAACAGGGCGTTGCCTACGAGCAGTACTTC
>-|TRBV5-6|-|TRBJ1-5
CASSLSVYSNQPQHF
TGTGCCAGCAGCTTGAGCGTCTATAGCAATCAGCCCCAGCATTTT
>-|TRBV11-2|-|TRBJ1-2
CASSLAGDYGYTF
TGTGCCAGCAGCTTAGCAGGGGACTATGGCTACACCTTC
>-|TRBV5-6|-|TRBJ1-5
CASSYLSWTVSNQPQHF
TGTGCCAGCAGCTACCTATCCTGGACAGTTAGCAATCAGCCCCAGCATTTT
>-|TRBV29-1|-|TRBJ2-1
CSVWRAGNYNEQFF
TGCAGCGTTTGGAGGGCCGGAAACTACAATGAGCAGTTCTTC
>TRBD2|TRBV5-1|-|TRBJ2-5
CASSPWPSGGPVETQYF
TGCGCCAGCAGCCCGTGGCCTTCGGGAGGGCCGGTTGAGACCCAGTACTTC
>-|TRBV5-1|-|TRBJ2-1
CASSLDQGRSEQFF
TGCGCCAGCAGCTTGGACCAGGGGAGAAGTGAGCAGTTCTTC
>TRBD1|TRBV9|once|TRBJ1-6
CASSARTGANSPLHF
TGTGCCAGCAGCGCCCGGACAGGGGCTAATTCACCCCTCCACTTT
>-|TRBV7-3|-|TRBJ2-1
CASSPSTGTYNEQFF
TGTGCCAGCAGCCCTTCGACAGGAACCTACAATGAGCAGTTCTTC
>-|TRBV27|once|TRBJ1-5
CASARNWSNQPQHF
TGTGCTAGTGCACGCAACTGGAGCAATCAGCCCCAGCATTTT
>-|TRBV5-1|-|TRBJ2-7
CASSGDLYYEQYF
TGCGCCAGCAGCGGCGACTTGTACTACGAGCAGTACTTC
>-|TRBV4-1|-|TRBJ1-1
CASTDRTNTEAFF
TGCGCCAGCACCGACAGGACGAACACTGAAGCTTTCTTT
>TRBD2|TRBV9|-|TRBJ2-1
CASSAGLAERFEQFF
TGTGCCAGCAGCGCGGGACTAGCGGAGAGATTTGAGCAGTTCTTC
>TRBD1|TRBV6-5|-|TRBJ2-7
CASTLTGTLYEQYF
TGTGCCAGCACCCTGACAGGGACCCTCTACGAGCAGTACTTC
>TRBD1|TRBV29-1|-|TRBJ2-2
CSGTGTGISGELFF
TGCAGCGGCACCGGGACAGGAATCTCCGGGGAGCTGTTTTTT